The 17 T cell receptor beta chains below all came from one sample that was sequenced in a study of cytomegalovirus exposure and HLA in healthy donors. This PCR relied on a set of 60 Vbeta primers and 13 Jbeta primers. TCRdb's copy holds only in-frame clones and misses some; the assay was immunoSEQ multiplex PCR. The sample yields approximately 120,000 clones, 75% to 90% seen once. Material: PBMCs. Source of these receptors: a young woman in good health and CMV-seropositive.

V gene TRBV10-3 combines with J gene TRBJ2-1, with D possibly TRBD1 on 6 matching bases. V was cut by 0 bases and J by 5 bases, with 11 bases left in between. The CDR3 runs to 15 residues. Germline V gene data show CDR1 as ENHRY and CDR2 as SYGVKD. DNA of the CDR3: TGTGCCATCAGTGAGTCGTCACAGGGTGACAATGAGCAGTTCTTC. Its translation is CAISESSQGDNEQFF.

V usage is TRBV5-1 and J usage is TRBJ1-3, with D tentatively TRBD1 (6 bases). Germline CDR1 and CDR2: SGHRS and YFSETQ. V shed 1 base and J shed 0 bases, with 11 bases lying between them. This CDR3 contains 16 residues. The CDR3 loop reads CASSLLQGYSGNTIYF. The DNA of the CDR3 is TGCGCCAGCAGCTTGCTGCAGGGGTACTCTGGAAACACCATATATTTT. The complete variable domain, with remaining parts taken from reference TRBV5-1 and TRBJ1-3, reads KAGVTQTPRYLIKTRGQQVTLSCSPISGHRSVSWYQQTPGQGLQFLFEYFSETQRNKGNFPGRFSGRQFSNSRSEMNVSTLELGDSALYLCASSLLQGYSGNTIYFGEGSWLTVV.

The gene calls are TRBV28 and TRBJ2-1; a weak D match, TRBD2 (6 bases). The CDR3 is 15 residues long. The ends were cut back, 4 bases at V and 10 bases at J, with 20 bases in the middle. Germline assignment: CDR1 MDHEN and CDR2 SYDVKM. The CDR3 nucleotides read TGTGCCAGCAGTTCTTCCCCCCCGCGGGGTCAGGAGCAGTTCTTC. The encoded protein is CASSSSPPRGQEQFF.

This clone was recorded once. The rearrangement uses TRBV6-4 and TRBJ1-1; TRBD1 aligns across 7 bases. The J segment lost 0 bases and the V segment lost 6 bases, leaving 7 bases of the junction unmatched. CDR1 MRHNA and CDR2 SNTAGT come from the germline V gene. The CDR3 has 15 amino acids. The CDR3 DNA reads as TGTGCCAGCAGATCAAGGGACAGCCTGAACACTGAAGCTTTCTTT. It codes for CASRSRDSLNTEAFF.

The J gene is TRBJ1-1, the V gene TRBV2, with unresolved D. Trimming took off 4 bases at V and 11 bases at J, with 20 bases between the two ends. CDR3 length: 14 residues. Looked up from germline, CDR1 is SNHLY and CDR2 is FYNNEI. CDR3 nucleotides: TGTGCCAGCAGTGCGAGCCGCGAAGGACCGGGGGCTTTCTTT. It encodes CASSASREGPGAFF.

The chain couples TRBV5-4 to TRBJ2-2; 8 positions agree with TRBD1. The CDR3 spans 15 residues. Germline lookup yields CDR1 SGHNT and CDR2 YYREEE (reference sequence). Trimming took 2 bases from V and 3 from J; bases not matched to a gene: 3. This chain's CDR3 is CASSLQGVDTGELFF. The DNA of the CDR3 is TGTGCCAGCAGCTTACAGGGGGTAGACACCGGGGAGCTGTTTTTT.

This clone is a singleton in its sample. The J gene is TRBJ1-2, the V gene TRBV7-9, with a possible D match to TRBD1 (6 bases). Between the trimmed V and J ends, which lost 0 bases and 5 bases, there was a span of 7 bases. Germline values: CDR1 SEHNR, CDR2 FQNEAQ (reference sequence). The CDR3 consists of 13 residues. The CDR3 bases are TGTGCCAGCAGCTTAGCTGGACAGTATGGCTACACCTTC. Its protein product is CASSLAGQYGYTF.

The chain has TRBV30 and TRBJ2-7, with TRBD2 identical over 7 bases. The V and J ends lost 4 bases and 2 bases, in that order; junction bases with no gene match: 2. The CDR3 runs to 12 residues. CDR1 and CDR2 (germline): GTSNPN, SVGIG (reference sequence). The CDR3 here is CAWTSGAYEQYF. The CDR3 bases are TGTGCCTGGACTAGCGGAGCCTACGAGCAGTACTTC.

CDR3 nucleotide sequence: TGTGCCAGCAGTGAGGAACTAGATTACAATGAGCAGTTCTTC. Protein sequence: CASSEELDYNEQFF. J is TRBJ2-1 and V is TRBV25-1, with D tentatively TRBD2 (5 bases). The germline V gene has CDR1 MGHDK and CDR2 SYGVNS. V gave up 3 bases and J gave up 4 bases, with 10 bases separating them. This CDR3 has 14 residues.

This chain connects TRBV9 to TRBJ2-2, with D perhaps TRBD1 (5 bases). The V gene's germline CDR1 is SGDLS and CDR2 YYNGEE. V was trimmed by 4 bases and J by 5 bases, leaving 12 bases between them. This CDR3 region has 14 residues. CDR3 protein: CASSPLTGTGELFF. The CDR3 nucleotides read TGTGCCAGCAGCCCTCTAACAGGTACCGGGGAGCTGTTTTTT. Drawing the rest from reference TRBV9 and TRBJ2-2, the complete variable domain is DSGVTQTPKHLITATGQRVTLRCSPRSGDLSVYWYQQSLDQGLQFLIQYYNGEERAKGNILERFSAQQFPDLHSELNLSSLELGDSALYFCASSPLTGTGELFFGEGSRLTVL.

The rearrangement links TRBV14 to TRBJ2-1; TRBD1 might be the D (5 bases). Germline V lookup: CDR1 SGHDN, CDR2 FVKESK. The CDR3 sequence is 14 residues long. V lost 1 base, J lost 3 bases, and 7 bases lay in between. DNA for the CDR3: TGTGCCAGCAGCCAAGTGGGGCTCTACAATGAGCAGTTCTTC. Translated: CASSQVGLYNEQFF.

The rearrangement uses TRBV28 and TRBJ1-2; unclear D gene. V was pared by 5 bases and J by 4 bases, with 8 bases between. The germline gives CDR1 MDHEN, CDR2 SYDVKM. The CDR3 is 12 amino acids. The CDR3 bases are TGTGCCAGCAGTCAGAGGTCCTATGGCTACACCTTC. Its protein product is CASSQRSYGYTF.

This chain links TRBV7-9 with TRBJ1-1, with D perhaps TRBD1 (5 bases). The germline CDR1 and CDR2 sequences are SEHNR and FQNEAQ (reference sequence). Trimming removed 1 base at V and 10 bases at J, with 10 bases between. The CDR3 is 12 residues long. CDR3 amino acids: CASSLGQWGAFF. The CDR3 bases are TGTGCCAGCAGCTTAGGACAGTGGGGAGCTTTCTTT.

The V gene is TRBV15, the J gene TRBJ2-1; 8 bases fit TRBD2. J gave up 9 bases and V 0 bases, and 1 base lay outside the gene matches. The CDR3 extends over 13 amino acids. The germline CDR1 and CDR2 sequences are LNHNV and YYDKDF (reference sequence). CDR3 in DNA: TGTGCCACCAGCAGAGATCGGGGGGGTGAGCAGTTCTTC. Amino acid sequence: CATSRDRGGEQFF.

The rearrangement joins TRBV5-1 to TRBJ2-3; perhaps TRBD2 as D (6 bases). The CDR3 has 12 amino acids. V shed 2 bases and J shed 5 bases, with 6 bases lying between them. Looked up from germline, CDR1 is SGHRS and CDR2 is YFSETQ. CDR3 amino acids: CASSFSGDTQYF. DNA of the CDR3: TGCGCCAGCAGCTTTAGCGGAGATACGCAGTATTTT.

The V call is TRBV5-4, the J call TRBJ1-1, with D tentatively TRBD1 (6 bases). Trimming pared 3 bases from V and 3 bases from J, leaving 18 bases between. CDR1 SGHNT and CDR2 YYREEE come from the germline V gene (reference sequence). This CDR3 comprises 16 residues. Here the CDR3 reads CASSWGGSIPHTEAFF. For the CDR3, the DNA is TGTGCCAGCAGCTGGGGGGGCTCGATTCCCCACACTGAAGCTTTCTTT.

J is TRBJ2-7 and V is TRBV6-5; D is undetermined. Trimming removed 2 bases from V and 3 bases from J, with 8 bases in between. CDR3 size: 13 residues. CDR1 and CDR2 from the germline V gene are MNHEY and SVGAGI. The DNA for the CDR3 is TGTGCCAGCAGTTACCAACCCGGCTACGAGCAGTACTTC. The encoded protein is CASSYQPGYEQYF.